This T cell receptor beta chain originates from a study of T cell changes during pregnancy in multiple sclerosis. Using immunoSEQ multiplex PCR, the repertoire was profiled, and TCRdb retains in-frame clones only, with some absent. The sample has 110,000 or so clones, 93% seen once; the top ten hold under 7%. The germline CDR1 and CDR2 sequences are SEHNR and FQNEAQ (reference sequence). This CDR3 region has 19 residues. The V gene end was trimmed by 5 bases and the J gene end by 7 bases; junction bases not matched to a gene: 23. This TCR derives from a female donor with multiple sclerosis, enrolled in a pregnancy study. V is TRBV7-9 and J is TRBJ1-5, with 7 bases lining up with TRBD1. The source material was peripheral blood, sampled before pregnancy. The CDR3 DNA reads TGTGCCAGCAGCCAAGATTCCGGGACAGTAAGATCCGTGGGGCAGCCCCAGCATTTT. This gives the protein CASSQDSGTVRSVGQPQHF.